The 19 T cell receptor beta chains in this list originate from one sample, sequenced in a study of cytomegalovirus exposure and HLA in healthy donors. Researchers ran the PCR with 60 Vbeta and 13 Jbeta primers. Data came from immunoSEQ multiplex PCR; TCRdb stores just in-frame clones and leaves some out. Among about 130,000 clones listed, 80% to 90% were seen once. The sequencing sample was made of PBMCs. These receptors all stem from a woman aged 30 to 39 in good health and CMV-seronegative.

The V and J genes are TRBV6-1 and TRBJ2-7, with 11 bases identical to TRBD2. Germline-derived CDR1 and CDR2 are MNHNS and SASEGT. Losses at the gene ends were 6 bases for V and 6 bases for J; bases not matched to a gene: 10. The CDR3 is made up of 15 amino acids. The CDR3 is CASRDLAGGRGEQYF. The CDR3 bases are TGTGCCAGCAGGGACCTAGCGGGAGGCCGGGGCGAGCAGTACTTC.

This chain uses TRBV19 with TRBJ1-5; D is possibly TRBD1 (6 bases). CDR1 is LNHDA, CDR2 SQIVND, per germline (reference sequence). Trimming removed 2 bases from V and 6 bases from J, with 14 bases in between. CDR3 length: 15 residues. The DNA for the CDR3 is TGTGCCAGTAGTATATTCAGTGGGGGCCTTCAGCCCCAGCATTTT. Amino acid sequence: CASSIFSGGLQPQHF.

The CDR3 region is CASSQELAGGTDTQYF. The CDR3 region has the DNA TGTGCCAGCAGCCAAGAGCTAGCGGGAGGTACAGATACGCAGTATTTT. The chain carries TRBV4-2 and TRBJ2-3, with 11 bases that match TRBD2. The CDR3 extends over 16 amino acids. The J segment lost 3 bases and the V segment lost 0 bases, leaving 2 bases of the junction unmatched. From germline, CDR1 is LGHNA and CDR2 YNFKEQ.

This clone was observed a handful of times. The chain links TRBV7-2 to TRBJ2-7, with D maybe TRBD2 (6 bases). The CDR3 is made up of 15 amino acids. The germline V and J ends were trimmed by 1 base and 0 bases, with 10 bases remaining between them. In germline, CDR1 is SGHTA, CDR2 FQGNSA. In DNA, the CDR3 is TGTGCCAGCAGCTTAGTGGACTACAGCTCCTACGAGCAGTACTTC. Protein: CASSLVDYSSYEQYF.

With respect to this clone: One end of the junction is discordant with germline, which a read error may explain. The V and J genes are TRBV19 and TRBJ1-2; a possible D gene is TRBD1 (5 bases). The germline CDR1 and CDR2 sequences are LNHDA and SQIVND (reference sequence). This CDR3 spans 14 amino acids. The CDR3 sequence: CVSSTFLGGDGYTF. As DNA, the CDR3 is TGTGTCAGTAGTACCTTTTTGGGGGGGGATGGCTACACCTTC.

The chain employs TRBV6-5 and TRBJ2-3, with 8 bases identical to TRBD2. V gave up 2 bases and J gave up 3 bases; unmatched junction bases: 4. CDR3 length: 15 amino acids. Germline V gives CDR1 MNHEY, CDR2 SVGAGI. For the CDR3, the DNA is TGTGCCAGCAGTTACCAAGCGGGAGTAACAGATACGCAGTATTTT. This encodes CASSYQAGVTDTQYF.

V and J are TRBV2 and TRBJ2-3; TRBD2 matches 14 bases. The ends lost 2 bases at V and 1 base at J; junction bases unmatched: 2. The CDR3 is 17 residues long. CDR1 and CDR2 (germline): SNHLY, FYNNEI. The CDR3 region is CASSEWGLAGGTDTQYF. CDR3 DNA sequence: TGTGCCAGCAGTGAATGGGGACTAGCGGGGGGCACAGATACGCAGTATTTT.

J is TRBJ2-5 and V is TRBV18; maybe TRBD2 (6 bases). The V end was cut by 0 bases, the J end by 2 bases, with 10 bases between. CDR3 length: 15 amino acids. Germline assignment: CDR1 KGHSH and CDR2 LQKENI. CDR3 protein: CASSPPAGLQETQYF. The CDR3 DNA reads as TGTGCCAGCTCACCACCCGCGGGGCTACAAGAGACCCAGTACTTC.

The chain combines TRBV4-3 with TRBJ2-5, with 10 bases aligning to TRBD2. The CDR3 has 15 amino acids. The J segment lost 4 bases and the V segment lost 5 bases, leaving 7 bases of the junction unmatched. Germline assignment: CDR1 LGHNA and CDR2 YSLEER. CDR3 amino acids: CASSYSGRAGETQYF. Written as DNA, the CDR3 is TGCGCCAGCAGCTACAGCGGGAGGGCAGGAGAGACCCAGTACTTC.

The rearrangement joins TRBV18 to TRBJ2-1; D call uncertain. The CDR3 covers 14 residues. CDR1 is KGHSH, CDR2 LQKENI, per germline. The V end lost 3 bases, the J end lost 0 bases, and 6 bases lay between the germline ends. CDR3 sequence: CASSPTDSYNEQFF. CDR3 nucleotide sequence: TGTGCCAGCTCACCTACTGACTCCTACAATGAGCAGTTCTTC.

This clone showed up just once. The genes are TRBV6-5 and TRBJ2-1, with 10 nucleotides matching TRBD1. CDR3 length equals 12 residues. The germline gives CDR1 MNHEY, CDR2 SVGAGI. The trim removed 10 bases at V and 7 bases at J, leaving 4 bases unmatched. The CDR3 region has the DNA TGTGCCATCGGGACAGGGGTAAATGAGCAGTTCTTC. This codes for CAIGTGVNEQFF.

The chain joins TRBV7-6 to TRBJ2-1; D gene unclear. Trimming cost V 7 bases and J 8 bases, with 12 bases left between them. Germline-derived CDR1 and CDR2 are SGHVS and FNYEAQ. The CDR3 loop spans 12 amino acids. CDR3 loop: CASTTQPHEQFF. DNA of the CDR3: TGTGCCAGCACCACTCAACCGCATGAGCAGTTCTTC.

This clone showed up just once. CDR3 loop: CASRDKQGGKLFF. CDR3 DNA: TGTGCCAGTAGGGACAAGCAGGGGGGAAAACTGTTTTTT. This chain connects TRBV19 to TRBJ1-4; TRBD1 agrees at 7 bases. Germline V lookup: CDR1 LNHDA, CDR2 SQIVND (reference sequence). The CDR3 is 13 residues long. V was clipped by 6 bases and J by 10 bases; unmatched bases: 8.

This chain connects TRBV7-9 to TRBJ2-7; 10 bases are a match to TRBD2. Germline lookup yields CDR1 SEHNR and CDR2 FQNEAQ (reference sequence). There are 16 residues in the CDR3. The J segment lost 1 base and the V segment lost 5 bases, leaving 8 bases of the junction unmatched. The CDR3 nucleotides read TGTGCCAGCAGCCCCCTAGGGACTAGCGCTTCCTACGAGCAGTACTTC. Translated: CASSPLGTSASYEQYF.

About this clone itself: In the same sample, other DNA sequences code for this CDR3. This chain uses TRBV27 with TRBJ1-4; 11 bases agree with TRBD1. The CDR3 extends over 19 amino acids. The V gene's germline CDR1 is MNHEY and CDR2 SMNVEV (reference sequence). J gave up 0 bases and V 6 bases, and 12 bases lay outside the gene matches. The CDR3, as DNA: TGTGCCAGCAGCCCCTTCTGGACAGGGGGCCTCGCAACTAATGAAAAACTGTTTTTT. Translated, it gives CASSPFWTGGLATNEKLFF.

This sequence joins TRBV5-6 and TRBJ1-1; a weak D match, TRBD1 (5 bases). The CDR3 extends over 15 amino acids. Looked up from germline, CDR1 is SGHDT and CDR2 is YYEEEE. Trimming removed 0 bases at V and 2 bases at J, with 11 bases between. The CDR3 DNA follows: TGTGCCAGCAGCTTGGAAGGGGAACTAAACACTGAAGCTTTCTTT. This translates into CASSLEGELNTEAFF.

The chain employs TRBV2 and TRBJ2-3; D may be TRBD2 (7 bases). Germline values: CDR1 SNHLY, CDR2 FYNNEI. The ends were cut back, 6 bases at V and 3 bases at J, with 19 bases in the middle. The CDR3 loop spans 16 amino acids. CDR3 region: CASRGGGARGTDTQYF. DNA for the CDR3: TGTGCCAGCAGGGGAGGGGGGGCAAGGGGGACAGATACGCAGTATTTT.

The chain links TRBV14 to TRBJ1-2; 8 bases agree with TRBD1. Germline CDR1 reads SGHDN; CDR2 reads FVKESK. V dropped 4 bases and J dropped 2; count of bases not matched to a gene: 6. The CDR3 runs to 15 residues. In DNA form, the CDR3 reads TGTGCCAGCAGCCCCCGGACAGGGCGGAACTATGGCTACACCTTC. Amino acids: CASSPRTGRNYGYTF. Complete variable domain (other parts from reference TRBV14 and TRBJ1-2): EAGVTQFPSHSVIEKGQTVTLRCDPISGHDNLYWYRRVMGKEIKFLLHFVKESKQDESGMPNNRFLAERTGGTYSTLKVQPAELEDSGVYFCASSPRTGRNYGYTFGSGTRLTVV.

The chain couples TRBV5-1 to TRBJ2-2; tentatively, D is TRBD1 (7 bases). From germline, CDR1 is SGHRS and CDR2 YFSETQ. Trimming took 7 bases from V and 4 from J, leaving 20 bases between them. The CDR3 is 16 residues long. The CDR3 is CASQYAGQILTGELFF. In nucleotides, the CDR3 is TGCGCCAGCCAATACGCGGGACAGATTCTCACCGGGGAGCTGTTTTTT. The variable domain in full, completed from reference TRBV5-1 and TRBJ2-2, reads KAGVTQTPRYLIKTRGQQVTLSCSPISGHRSVSWYQQTPGQGLQFLFEYFSETQRNKGNFPGRFSGRQFSNSRSEMNVSTLELGDSALYLCASQYAGQILTGELFFGEGSRLTVL.